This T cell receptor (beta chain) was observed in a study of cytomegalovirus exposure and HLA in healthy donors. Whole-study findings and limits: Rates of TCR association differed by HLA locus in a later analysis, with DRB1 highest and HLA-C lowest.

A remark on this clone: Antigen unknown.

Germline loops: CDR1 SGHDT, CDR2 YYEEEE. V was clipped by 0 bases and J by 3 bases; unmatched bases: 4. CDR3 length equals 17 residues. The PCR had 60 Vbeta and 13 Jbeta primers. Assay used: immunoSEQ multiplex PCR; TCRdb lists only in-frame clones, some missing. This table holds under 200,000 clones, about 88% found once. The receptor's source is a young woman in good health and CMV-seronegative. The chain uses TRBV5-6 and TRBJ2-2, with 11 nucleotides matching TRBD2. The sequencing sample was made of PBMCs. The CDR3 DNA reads TGTGCCAGCAGCTTGGCCCTAGCGGGAGGTGACACCGGGGAGCTGTTTTTT. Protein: CASSLALAGGDTGELFF.